This T cell receptor (beta chain) was sequenced during a study of regulatory T cells in long-lasting Graves disease. Relying on iRepertoire HTBI primers and Arm-PCR of CDR3 regions, the team built TCR beta libraries. The authors' processing: Overall, samples carried over 60 TRBV and more than 13 TRBJ segments. MiXCR, applied by TCRdb to the multiplex PCR reads, yields one record per CDR3 protein. The V and J calls shown here were made by TCRdb, not taken from the authors' results. The repertoire holds approximately 400,000 distinct CDR3 sequences, with 15% to 18% as singletons. This clonotype was detected ten times or more. The time point was: newly diagnosed GD, antithyroid drugs for less than 3 months. PBMC-extracted RNA yielded the TCR library. The authors diagnosed Graves' disease using American Thyroid Association guidelines. The germline V gene encodes CDR1 SGHAT and CDR2 FQNNGV. This CDR3 has 17 amino acids. V lost 0 bases, J lost 0 bases, and 12 bases lay in between.

The chain recombines TRBV11-2 with TRBJ2-1; D uncertain. This sequence originates from a female donor with Graves disease. Sequences were derived from peripheral blood mononuclear cells (PBMCs), sampled at new diagnosis, from a patient treated with antithyroid drugs. This CDR3 reads CASSLDPTTSSYNEQFF. As DNA, the CDR3 is TGTGCCAGCAGCTTAGACCCGACAACGAGCTCCTACAATGAGCAGTTCTTC.